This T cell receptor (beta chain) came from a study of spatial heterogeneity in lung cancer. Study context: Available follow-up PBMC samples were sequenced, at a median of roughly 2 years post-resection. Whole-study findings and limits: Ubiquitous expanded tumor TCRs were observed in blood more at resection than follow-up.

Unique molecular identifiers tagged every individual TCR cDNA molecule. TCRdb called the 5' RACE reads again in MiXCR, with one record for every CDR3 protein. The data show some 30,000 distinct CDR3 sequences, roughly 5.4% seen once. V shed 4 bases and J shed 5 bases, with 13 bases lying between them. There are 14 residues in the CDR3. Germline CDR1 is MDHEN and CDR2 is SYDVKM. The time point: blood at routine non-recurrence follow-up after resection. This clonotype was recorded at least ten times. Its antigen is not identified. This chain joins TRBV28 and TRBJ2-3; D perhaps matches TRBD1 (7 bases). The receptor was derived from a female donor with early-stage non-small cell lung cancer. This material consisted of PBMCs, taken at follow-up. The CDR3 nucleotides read TGTGCCAGCAGTTCGCACAGGGGAGGAGATACGCAGTATTTT. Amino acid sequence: CASSSHRGGDTQYF.